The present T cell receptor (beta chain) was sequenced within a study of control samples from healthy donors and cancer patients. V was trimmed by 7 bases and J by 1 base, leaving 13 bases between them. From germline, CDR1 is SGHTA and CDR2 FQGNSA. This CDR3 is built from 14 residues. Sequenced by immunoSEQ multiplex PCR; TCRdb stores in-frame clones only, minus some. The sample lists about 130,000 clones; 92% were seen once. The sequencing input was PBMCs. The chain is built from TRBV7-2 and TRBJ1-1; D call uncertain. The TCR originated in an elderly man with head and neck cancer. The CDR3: CASTLRMENTEAFF. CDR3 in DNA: TGTGCCAGCACCCTCAGGATGGAGAACACTGAAGCTTTCTTT.